This TCR beta chain is drawn from a study of neurological immune-mediated disorders (dated by TCRdb to the late 2010s). With respect to the entire study: Among the roughly 34 multiple sclerosis patients, relapsing-remitting MS was present in roughly 30 and secondary progressive MS was present in 3. Peripheral blood TCR-beta repertoires from patients with HTLV-I-associated myelopathy (HAM/TSP), patients with multiple sclerosis, and healthy controls were compared in the study using UMI-based sequencing. Of the roughly 71 subjects in the cohort, around 15 were HAM/TSP patients, some 34 were multiple sclerosis patients, and some 20 were healthy controls. The approximately 100 TCR-beta libraries included longitudinal samples, technical triplicates and paired sorted CD4+ and CD8+ T-cell subsets alongside PBMC samples. Beyond this particular receptor, the publication reports: Phylogenetic analysis grouped repertoires from 18 of 34 MS patients into a cluster of related CDR3 sequences, suggesting a possible repertoire-level signature. No identical CDR3 amino acid sequences were shared among expanded clones across subjects, suggesting private TCR-beta repertoires in all groups. The highest TCR clonal expansion was observed in HAM/TSP patients, whereas the lowest was observed in MS patients, even when compared with healthy controls. No clinical or MRI features were associated with the MS cluster, and the authors said that larger cohorts are needed.

This clonotype was observed at least ten times. Its antigen target is currently unknown. It has no much larger one-base neighbor in the sample; base qualities were not kept. CDR1 is given as SGHRS and CDR2 as YFSETQ, both from the germline V gene. Germline trimming: 1 base from V, 7 bases from J; junction bases outside gene matches: 5. The CDR3 spans 15 residues, from the cysteine through the phenylalanine. Only the CDR3 region is kept as DNA, spanning 45 bases read in frame from base 1. cDNA was synthesized by template-switch 5'RACE using a primer with a 10-nucleotide random unique molecular identifier that tagged each TCR transcript. Every sequencing run covered 15-18 subjects and yielded more than 200 million TCR-beta sequences. The RNeasy kit was used to extract total RNA. Using the KAPA Real-time Library Amplification kit, TCR-beta VDJ regions were amplified with primers for the TCR constant region and the 5'RACE anchor. Sample indexes and Illumina adaptors were added in a first PCR, after which library yield was increased in a second PCR. After purification with Ampure beads, the TCR product of roughly 650 bp was size-selected on a 2% E-gel SizeSelection system. Before pooling, libraries had their quality checked on a Bioanalyzer, their concentration measured with Qubit, and their quantity determined with the Kapa Library Quantification kit. An Illumina HiSeq 2500 was used to sequence the libraries paired-end at 2 x 150 bp. To increase sequence diversity, 25-30% phiX was spiked into each library pool. On the authors' methods: The quality-filtered reads were processed with the UMI-based MiGEC pipeline, whose error correction step removed more than 85% of the raw TCR sequences. VDJ genes were aligned to IMGT germline references, and clonotypes were defined by unique CDR3 amino acid sequence plus V-J genes. Clonal expansion, Shannon diversity and CDR3 relatedness were evaluated with VDJtools (CalcPairwiseDistances, ClusterSamples), while phylogenetic trees were built in CLCbio workbench. Using coefficient-of-variation modelling across technical triplicates, the study counted a clone as expanded if it had at least 8 unique UMIs. In-frame beta chains were kept once TCRdb had trimmed the public reads at Q25 with fastp and called clones with MiXCR. Entries are consolidated by CDR3 protein sequence, retaining the most common genes and DNA. The V and J calls shown here were made by TCRdb, not taken from the authors' results. The sample contains about 55,000 distinct CDR3 sequences, approximately 4.4% of them found a single time. The ten largest clones represent about 3.1% of the sample.

For the unsorted PBMC libraries, 2 million PBMCs were stored in RNAlater at -80 degrees C until RNA extraction and were used to generate the libraries. The multiple sclerosis patients were enrolled in a US clinical protocol that evaluated disease progression with magnetic resonance imaging. Peripheral blood was subjected to Ficoll-Hypaque density gradient centrifugation to isolate PBMCs, which were then cryopreserved in liquid nitrogen. The chain was built from TRBV5-1 and TRBJ1-4, with 9 bases aligning to TRBD1. Sequencing used PBMCs. This receptor was identified in a man aged 50-59 years with multiple sclerosis. Here the CDR3 is given as CASSLTGGASEKLFF. The DNA reads as follows: TGCGCCAGCAGCTTGACAGGGGGCGCCTCTGAAAAACTGTTTTTT.